The source of this TCR beta chain is a study of early stage breast cancer tumors. As for the study in general: Most invasive tumors, about 75% of the 16, were ER+/PR+/HER2-. Points from the study as a whole: Tumors had approximately 2.7-fold higher T cell density than normal breast. Chain pairing and CD4, CD8 or FOXP3 expression were not captured.

With regard to this clone: Antigen: not known.

This CDR3 is built from 14 residues. Profiling relied on immunoSEQ multiplex PCR, and the TCRdb table lists in-frame clones only, not all of them. The repertoire holds about 72,000 clones, roughly 84% seen once, with roughly 3.5% in the top ten. This chain links TRBV21-1 with TRBJ2-7; no DNA check was done on the table's D call, TRBD2. TRBV21-1 is designated a pseudogene. The clonotype was recovered from a person in their sixties or seventies with breast cancer. The sequencing input was blood. The CDR3 coding sequence is TGTGCCAGCACCCGACTAGAAAATACCTACGAGCAGTACTTC. As protein: CASTRLENTYEQYF.